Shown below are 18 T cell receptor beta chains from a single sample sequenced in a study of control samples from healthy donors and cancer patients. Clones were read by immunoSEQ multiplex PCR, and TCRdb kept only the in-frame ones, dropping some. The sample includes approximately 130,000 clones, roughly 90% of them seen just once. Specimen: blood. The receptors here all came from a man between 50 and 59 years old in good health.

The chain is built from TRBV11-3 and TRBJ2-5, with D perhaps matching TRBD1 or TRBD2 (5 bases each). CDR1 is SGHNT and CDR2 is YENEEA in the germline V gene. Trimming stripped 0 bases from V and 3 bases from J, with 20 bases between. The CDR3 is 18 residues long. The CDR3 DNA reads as TGTGCCAGCAGCTTAGATGAACGGGGAACCGGGGCCGAAGAGACCCAGTACTTC. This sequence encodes CASSLDERGTGAEETQYF.

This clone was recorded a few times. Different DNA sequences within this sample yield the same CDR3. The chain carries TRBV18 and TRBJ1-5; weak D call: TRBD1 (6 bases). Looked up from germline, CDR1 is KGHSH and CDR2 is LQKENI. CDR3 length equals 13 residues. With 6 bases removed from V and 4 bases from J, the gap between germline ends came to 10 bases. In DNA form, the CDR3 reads TGTGCCAGCTCCCCGGACAGTAATCAGCCCCAGCATTTT. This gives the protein CASSPDSNQPQHF.

The CDR3 nucleotides read TGTGCCAGTAGATTATCCCTTGGCTACACCTTC. Its protein is CASRLSLGYTF. The chain employs TRBV19 and TRBJ1-2; no clear D gene. Germline-derived CDR1 and CDR2 are LNHDA and SQIVND (reference sequence). Trimming shortened V by 6 bases and J by 7 bases, and 9 bases separated the two germline ends. The CDR3 extends over 11 amino acids.

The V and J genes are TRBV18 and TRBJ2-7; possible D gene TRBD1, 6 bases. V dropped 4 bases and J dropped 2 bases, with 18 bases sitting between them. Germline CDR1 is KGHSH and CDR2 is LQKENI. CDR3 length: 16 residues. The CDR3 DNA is TGTGCCAGCTCACTCTCCCGGGACAAGGGGACCTACGAGCAGTACTTC. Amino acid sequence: CASSLSRDKGTYEQYF.

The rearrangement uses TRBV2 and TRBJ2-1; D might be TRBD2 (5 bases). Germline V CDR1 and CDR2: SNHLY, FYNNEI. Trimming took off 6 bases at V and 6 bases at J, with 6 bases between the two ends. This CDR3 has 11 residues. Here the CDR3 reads CASSTSNEQFF. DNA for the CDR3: TGTGCCAGCAGCACTAGCAATGAGCAGTTCTTC. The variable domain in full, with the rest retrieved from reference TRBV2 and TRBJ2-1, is EPEVTQTPSHQVTQMGQEVILRCVPISNHLYFYWYRQILGQKVEFLVSFYNNEISEKSEIFDDQFSVERPDGSNFTLKIRSTKLEDSAMYFCASSTSNEQFFGPGTRLTVL.

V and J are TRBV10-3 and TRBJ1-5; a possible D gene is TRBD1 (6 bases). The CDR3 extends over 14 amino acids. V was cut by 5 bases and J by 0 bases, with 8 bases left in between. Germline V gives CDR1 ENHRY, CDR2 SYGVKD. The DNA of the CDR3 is TGTGCCATCAGTCGGACAGTTAGCAATCAGCCCCAGCATTTT. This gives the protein CAISRTVSNQPQHF.

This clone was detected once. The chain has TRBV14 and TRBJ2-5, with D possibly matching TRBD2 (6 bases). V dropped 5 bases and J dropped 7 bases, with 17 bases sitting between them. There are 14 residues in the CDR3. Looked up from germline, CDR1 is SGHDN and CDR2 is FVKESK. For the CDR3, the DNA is TGTGCCAGCAGCGAAAGCCGGGAGAAAGGGACCCAGTACTTC. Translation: CASSESREKGTQYF.

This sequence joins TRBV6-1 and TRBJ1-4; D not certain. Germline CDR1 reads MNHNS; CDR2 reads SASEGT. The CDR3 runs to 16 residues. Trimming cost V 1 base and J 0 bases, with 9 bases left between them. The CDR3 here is CASSEVQAPTNEKLFF. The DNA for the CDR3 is TGTGCCAGCAGTGAAGTGCAGGCCCCAACTAATGAAAAACTGTTTTTT.

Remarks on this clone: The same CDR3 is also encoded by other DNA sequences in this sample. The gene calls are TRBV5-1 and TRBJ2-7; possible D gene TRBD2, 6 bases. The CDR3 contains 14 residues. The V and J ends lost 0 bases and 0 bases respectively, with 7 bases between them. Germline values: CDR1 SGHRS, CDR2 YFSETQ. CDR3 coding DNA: TGCGCCAGCAGCTTGGTCGGGGGCTCCTACGAGCAGTACTTC. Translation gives CASSLVGGSYEQYF.

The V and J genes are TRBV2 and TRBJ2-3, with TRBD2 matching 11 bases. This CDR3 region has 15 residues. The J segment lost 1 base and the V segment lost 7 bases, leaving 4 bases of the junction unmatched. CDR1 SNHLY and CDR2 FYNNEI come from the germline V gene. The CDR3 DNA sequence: TGTGCCAGCATCCTACTAGCGGGAGGCACAGATACGCAGTATTTT. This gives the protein CASILLAGGTDTQYF.

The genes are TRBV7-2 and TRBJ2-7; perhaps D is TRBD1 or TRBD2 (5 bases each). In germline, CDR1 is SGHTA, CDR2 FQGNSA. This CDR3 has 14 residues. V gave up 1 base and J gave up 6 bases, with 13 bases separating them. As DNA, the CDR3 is TGTGCCAGCAGCTTAGGTCCGGGGCGGACCGAGCAGTACTTC. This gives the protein CASSLGPGRTEQYF.

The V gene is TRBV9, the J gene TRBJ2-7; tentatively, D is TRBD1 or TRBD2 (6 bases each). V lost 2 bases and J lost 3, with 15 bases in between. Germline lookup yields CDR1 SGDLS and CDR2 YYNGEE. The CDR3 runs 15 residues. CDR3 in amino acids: CASSVGGGTGYEQYF. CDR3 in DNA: TGTGCCAGCAGCGTCGGAGGGGGTACTGGCTACGAGCAGTACTTC.

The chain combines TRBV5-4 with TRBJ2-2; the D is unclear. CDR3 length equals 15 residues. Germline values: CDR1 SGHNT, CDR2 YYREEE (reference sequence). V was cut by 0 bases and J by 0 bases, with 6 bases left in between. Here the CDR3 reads CASSLDLTNTGELFF. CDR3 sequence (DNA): TGTGCCAGCAGCTTGGACTTGACGAACACCGGGGAGCTGTTTTTT.

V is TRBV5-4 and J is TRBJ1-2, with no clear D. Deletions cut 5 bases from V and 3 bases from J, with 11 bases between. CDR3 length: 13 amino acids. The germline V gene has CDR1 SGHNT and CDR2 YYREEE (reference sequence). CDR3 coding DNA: TGTGCCAGCAGTGGTTTGACGGACTATGGCTACACCTTC. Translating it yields CASSGLTDYGYTF. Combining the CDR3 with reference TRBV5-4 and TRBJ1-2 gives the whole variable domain ETGVTQSPTHLIKTRGQQVTLRCSSQSGHNTVSWYQQALGQGPQFIFQYYREEENGRGNFPPRFSGLQFPNYSSELNVNALELDDSALYLCASSGLTDYGYTFGSGTRLTVV.

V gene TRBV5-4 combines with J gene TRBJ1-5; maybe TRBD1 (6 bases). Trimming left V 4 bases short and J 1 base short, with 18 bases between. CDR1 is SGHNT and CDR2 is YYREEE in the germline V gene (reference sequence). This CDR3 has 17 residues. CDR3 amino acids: CASSPGGGQGSNQPQHF. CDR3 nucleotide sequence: TGTGCCAGCAGCCCTGGAGGGGGGCAGGGAAGCAATCAGCCCCAGCATTTT.

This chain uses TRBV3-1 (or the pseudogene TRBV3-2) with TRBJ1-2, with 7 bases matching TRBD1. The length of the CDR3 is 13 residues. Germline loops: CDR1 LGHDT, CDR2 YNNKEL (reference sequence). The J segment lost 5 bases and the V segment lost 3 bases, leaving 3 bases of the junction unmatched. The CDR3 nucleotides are TGTGCCAGCAGCCAGGGGACAGCTTATGGCTACACCTTC. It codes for CASSQGTAYGYTF.

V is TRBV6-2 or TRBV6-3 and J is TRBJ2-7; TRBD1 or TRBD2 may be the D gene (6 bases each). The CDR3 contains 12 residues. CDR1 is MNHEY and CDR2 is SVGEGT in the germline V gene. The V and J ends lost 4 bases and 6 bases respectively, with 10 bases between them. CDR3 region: CASSSGAIEQYF. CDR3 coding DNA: TGTGCCAGCAGTTCGGGGGCTATCGAGCAGTACTTC.

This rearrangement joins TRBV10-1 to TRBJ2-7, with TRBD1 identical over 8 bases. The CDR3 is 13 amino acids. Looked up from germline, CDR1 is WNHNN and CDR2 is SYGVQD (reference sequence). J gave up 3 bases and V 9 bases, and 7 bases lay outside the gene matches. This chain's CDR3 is CARTKDRGYEQYF. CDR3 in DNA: TGCGCCAGGACCAAAGACAGGGGCTACGAGCAGTACTTC.